The T cell receptor (beta chain) described here comes from a study of T cell responses to AZD1222 COVID-19 vaccine listed by TCRdb under 2021. In the study overall: Because spike-specific TCR depth and breadth did not differ between the two schedules, AZD1222 recipients who got a second dose at roughly 4 weeks were pooled with those who got a second dose at roughly 12 weeks. TCR sequencing covered approximately 230 trial participants: 200 to 220 given two doses of AZD1222 and 26 given two doses of MenACWY control vaccine. Trial participants were enrolled by age into subgroups of 18-55, 56-69 and 70-plus years, and roughly 160, 29 and 62 TCR-sequenced participants, respectively, were included in these subgroups. What the work shows at the level of the full study, not this receptor alone: Only five to seven AZD1222 recipients were SARS-CoV-2 seropositive at baseline, limiting conclusions about previously exposed vaccinees. Because no samples from the day 14 peak response were available, repertoires could be characterized only after the peak T cell response. CD4 TCRs associated with the vaccine covered the entire spike protein, and the dominant responses were in regions 160-218 and 743-854. Most participants were white British and females outnumbered males, and the authors suggested that clonal diversity may have been underestimated. Epitopes outside the regions mutated in the B.1.351 and B.1.1.7 variants were reportedly recognized by nearly half of the unique spike-specific TCRs. After two AZD1222 doses, spike-specific TCR breadth and depth were significantly higher than at day 0 and than in MenACWY recipients. The 56-69-year group was small, and its depth increase did not reach significance, likely because of low power.

Interpreted using the paper, the time point label stands for: baseline before first vaccination. Vaccinee samples were obtained from the UK trials COV001 and COV002, which included a single-blind randomized controlled phase 2/3 trial of AZD1222 (ChAdOx1 nCoV-19) in healthy adults. Trial participant PBMC samples were collected at day 0 and day 28 after the second dose for TCRbeta chain sequencing. The CDR3 regions of human TCRbeta chains were analyzed by immunosequencing. Under the source paper's analysis protocol: Repertoire TCRs were matched against a reference library of SARS-CoV-2-specific TCRs generated with the MIRA antigen-specificity platform. Breadth was defined as the fraction of unique TCRs that were SARS-CoV-2-associated. Depth was defined as the fraction of total T cells that were SARS-CoV-2-associated. Each spike-specific TCR was assigned to its reactive spike region and to a CD4 or CD8 class using the MIRA data. Log10-transformed breadth and depth values were compared by one-way ANOVA with Sidak's multiple comparisons tests. TCRdb limited this immuneACCESS table to in-frame rearrangements with V and J called. A share of clones is missing; checked studies link under half to unresolved V genes, and the rest is unexplained. V and J calls and clone size follow that table, whereas D and trimming were derived from the DNA. The sample data list some 140,000 clones, and around nine tenths of these were observed just once. The ten most abundant clones make up 1.6% of the sample.

Reading from cysteine to phenylalanine, the CDR3 counts 15 amino acids. Only CDR3 DNA is held: 45 bases, read in frame from base 1. CDR1 LGHNA and CDR2 YSLEER are derived from the germline V gene. The germline ends are 17 bases apart after V is trimmed by 1 base and J by 8 bases. On this clone: Its antigen is currently not known. No clone much larger than this one lies a single base away; base qualities are absent.

The chain is made from TRBV4-3 and TRBJ1-2, and possibly TRBD1, on 6 matching bases. The sequence was collected from an adult in good health. The input for sequencing was peripheral blood, taken on day 0 of AZD1222 vaccination. The DNA is as follows: TGCGCCAGCAGCCAAGGCCTACAGGGAGGGTACGGCTACACCTTC. It is translated as CASSQGLQGGYGYTF.